This entry is about one T cell receptor (beta chain). This sample was included in a study of blood T cell repertoires in COVID-19. About the study: Whether acute or convalescent, the COVID-19 samples came from the United States, Italy and Spain.

V was cut by 4 bases and J by 0 bases, with 9 bases left in between. The germline V gene encodes CDR1 KGHSH and CDR2 LQKENI. This CDR3 comprises 14 residues. The study drew participants aged roughly 18 to 95 years from 20 to 30 US areas. Participants' own reports of clinical history determined their cohort assignment. Original processing methods: Estimation of nucleated cell counts relied on the amplification of reference gene primers. TCRdb's table, derived via immunoSEQ multiplex PCR, lists solely in-frame clones and lacks some. V, J and clone size derive from that table, while D and trimming were established from the DNA sequence. The sample holds about 200,000 clones, 89% seen once.

This TCR derives from a woman in her thirties or forties with acute COVID-19. The chain employs TRBV18 and TRBJ1-1; D unresolved. The sequenced sample consisted of PBMCs or T cells enriched from blood (not recorded which). The CDR3 loop reads CASSLAQMNTEAFF. The DNA for the CDR3 is TGTGCCAGCTCACTTGCACAGATGAACACTGAAGCTTTCTTT.